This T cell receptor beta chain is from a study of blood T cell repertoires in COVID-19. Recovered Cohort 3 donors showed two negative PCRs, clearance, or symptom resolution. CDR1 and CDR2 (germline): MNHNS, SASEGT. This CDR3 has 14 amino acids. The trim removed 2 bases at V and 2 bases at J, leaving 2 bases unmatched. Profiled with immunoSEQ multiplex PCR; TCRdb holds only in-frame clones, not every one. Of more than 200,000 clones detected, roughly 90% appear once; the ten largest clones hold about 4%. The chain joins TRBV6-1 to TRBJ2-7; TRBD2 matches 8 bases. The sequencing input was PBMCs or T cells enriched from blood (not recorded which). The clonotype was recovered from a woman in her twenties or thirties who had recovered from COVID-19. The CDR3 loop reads CASSERGGAYEQYF. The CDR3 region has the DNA TGTGCCAGCAGTGAACGGGGGGGGGCCTACGAGCAGTACTTC.